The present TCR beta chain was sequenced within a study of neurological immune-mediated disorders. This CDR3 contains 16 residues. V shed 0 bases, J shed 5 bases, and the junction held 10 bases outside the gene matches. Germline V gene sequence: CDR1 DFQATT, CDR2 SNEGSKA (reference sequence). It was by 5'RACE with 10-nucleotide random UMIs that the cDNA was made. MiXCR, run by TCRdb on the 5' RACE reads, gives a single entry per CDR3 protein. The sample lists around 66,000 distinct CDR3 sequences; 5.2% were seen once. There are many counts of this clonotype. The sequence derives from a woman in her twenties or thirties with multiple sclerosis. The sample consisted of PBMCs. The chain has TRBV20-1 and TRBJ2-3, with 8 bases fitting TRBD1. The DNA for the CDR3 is TGCAGTGCTAGAGACCGTGACAGGGGTGAAAGAGATACGCAGTATTTT. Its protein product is CSARDRDRGERDTQYF.